A single TCR beta chain is shown here with its context. The antigen it binds to is not known. No much larger clone exists at a distance of one base, and base qualities are not known. The data stem from a study of blood T cell repertoires in COVID-19 (TCRdb year 2020). With regard to the full study: The collaborator samples originated in the United States, Italy and Spain and spanned the acute and convalescent phases of COVID-19. The prospective study material was composed of cDNA or gDNA derived from T cells, B-cell-depleted T cells, or PBMCs. Deeply sampled blood TCRbeta repertoires from subjects exposed to, actively infected with, or recovered from COVID-19 were included in the dataset. The repertoires were made available in a free public database intended to serve as a resource for research on the immune response to SARS-CoV-2. Samples were obtained from the ongoing ImmuneRACE study (first 160 participants) and from 950 to 1,500 subjects provided by 6 global collaborators. Sample metadata almost always included a de-identified subject ID, COVID-19 status, age in years and sex. Where available, HLA class I and class II types were obtained from metadata supplied by the sample provider rather than from assay-based typing. The study at large found these results: How much clinical and demographic metadata was included differed by source and by participant, and the metadata was provided uncurated.

V trim: 3 bases; J trim: 3 bases; unmatched bases: 6. The CDR3 has 16 amino acids, counting the end cysteine and phenylalanine. The retained sequence is limited to the CDR3, 48 bases, with the frame set at the first base. Taken from the germline V gene, the CDR1 and CDR2 loops are MDHEN and SYDVKM. Whole blood was collected in K2EDTA tubes by collaborating institutions according to the institutions' own protocols. For TCRbeta analysis, collaborators shipped samples in one of three forms: frozen whole blood, isolated PBMCs, or DNA extracted from either of those sample types. TCRbeta CDR3 regions were amplified from genomic DNA by means of the immunoSEQ Assay, a bias-controlled multiplex PCR. The study's processing was this. The number of nucleated cells in each sample was estimated from the amplification of reference gene primers within the assay. To quantify the absolute abundance of each unique TCRbeta CDR3 rearrangement, sequence reads were collapsed and filtered. For each sample, productive Simpson clonality was calculated by taking the square root of Simpson's diversity index across productive rearrangements. TCRdb took over this immuneACCESS table, retaining in-frame rearrangements with V and J assigned. Such tables are incomplete; in checked studies, under half of the missing clones stem from an unresolved V gene, and the remainder is unexplained. V and J calls and clone size are given by that table; D and trimming were obtained from the DNA. In all, the sample holds 250,000 to 300,000 clones, and 89% of those were seen once. The top ten hold 12% of the sample.

Sequencing input: peripheral blood. In this chain, TRBV28 is recombined with TRBJ1-5, with TRBD1 identical over 9 junction bases. This clonotype was sampled from a woman aged 55-75 years with acute or convalescent COVID-19. The nucleotide sequence is given as TGTGCCAGCAGTTTCCCCCGACAGGGGGTCAATCAGCCCCAGCATTTT. This codes for CASSFPRQGVNQPQHF. This CDR3, with the reference TRBV28 and TRBJ1-5 proteins standing in past its ends, gives the full variable domain DVKVTQSSRYLVKRTGEKVFLECVQDMDHENMFWYRQDPGLGLRLIYFSYDVKMKEKGDIPEGYSVSREKKERFSLILESASTNQTSMYLCASSFPRQGVNQPQHFGDGTRLSIL.